Sequencing of this T cell receptor (beta chain) was carried out in a study of blood T cell repertoires in COVID-19. For recovered donors of Cohort 3, there were two negative PCRs, clearance, or symptom resolution. A single count supports this clone. Repertoires were generated with immunoSEQ multiplex PCR, while TCRdb's copy carries only in-frame clones and drops some. This table has a few hundred thousand clones, around 87% appearing once. Germline CDR1 and CDR2: GTSNPN and SVGIG (reference sequence). V dropped 3 bases and J dropped 5 bases, with 14 bases sitting between them. The CDR3 is 15 residues long.

Sequenced material: PBMCs or T cells enriched from blood (not recorded which). The source is a young man who had recovered from COVID-19. This chain links TRBV30 with TRBJ1-6; D remains unclear. Here the CDR3 DNA reads TGTGCCTGGAGGGGAGAGTCACCTGATAATTCACCCCTCCACTTT. This gives the protein CAWRGESPDNSPLHF. The complete variable domain, with remaining parts taken from reference TRBV30 and TRBJ1-6, reads SQTIHQWPATLVQPVGSPLSLECTVEGTSNPNLYWYRQAAGRGLQLLFYSVGIGQISSEVPQNLSASRPQDRQFILSSKKLLLSDSGFYLCAWRGESPDNSPLHFGNGTRLTVT.